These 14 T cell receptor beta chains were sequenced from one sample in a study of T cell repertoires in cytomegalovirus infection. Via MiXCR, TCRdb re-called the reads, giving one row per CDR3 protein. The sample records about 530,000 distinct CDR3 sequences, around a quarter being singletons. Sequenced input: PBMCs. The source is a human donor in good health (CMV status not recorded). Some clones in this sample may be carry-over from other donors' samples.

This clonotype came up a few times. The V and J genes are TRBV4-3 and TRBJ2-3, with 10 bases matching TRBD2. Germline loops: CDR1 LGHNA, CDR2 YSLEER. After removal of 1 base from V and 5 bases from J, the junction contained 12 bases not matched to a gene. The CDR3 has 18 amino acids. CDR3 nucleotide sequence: TGCGCCAGCAGCCAAGGAATAGGTCTAGCGGGAGAATTAGATACGCAGTATTTT. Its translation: CASSQGIGLAGELDTQYF.

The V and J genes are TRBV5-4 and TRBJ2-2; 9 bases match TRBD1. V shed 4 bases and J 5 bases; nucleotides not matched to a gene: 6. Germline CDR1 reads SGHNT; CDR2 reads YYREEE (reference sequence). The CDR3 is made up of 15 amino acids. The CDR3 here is CASSRDRDMTGELFF. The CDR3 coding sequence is TGTGCCAGCAGCCGGGACAGGGATATGACCGGGGAGCTGTTTTTT.

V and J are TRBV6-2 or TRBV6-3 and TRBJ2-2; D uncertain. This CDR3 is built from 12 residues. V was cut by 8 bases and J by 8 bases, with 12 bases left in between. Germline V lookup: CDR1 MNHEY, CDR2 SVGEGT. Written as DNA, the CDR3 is TGTGCCAGCCAGACCCCATGGGGGGAGCTGTTTTTT. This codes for CASQTPWGELFF.

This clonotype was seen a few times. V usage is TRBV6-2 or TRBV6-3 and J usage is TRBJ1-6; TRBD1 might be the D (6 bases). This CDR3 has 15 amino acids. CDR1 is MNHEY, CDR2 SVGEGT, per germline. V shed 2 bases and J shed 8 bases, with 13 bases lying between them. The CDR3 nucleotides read TGTGCCAGCAGTTACGGACAGCCTGGCTATTCACCCCTCCACTTT. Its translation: CASSYGQPGYSPLHF.

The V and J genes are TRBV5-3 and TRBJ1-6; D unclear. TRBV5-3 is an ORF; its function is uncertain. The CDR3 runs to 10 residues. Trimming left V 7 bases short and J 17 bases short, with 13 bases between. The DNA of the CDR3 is TGTGCCAGAGGGCCCGAGACCGTCCACTTT. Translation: CARGPETVHF.

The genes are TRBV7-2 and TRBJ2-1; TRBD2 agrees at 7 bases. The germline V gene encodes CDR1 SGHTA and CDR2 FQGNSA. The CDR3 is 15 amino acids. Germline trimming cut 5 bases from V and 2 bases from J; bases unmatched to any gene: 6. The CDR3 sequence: CASSPSGAPYNEQFF. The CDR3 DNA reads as TGTGCCAGCAGCCCGAGCGGGGCACCCTACAATGAGCAGTTCTTC.

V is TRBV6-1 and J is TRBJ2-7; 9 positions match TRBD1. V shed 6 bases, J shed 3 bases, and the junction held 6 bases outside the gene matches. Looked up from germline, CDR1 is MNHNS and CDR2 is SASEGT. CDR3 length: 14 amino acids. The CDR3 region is CASSDPTGGYEQYV. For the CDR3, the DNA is TGTGCCAGCAGCGATCCGACAGGGGGCTACGAGCAGTACGTC.

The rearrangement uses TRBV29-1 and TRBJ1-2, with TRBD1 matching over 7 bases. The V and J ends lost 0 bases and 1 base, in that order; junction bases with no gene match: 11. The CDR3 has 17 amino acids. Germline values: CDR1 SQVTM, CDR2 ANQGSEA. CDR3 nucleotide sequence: TGCAGCGTTGAAGATCGGACAGGCCTTGTCCTTAACTATGGCTACACCTTC. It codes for CSVEDRTGLVLNYGYTF.

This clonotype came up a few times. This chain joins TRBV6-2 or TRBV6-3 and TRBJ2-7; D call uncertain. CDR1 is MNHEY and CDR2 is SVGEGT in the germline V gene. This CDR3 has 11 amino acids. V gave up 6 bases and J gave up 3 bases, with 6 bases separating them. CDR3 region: CASSQFYEQYV. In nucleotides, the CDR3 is TGTGCCAGCAGCCAGTTCTACGAGCAGTACGTC.

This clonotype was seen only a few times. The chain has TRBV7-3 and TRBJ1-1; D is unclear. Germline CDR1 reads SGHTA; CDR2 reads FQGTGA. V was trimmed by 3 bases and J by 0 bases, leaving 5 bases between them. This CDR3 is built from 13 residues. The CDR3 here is CASSFYLNTEAFF. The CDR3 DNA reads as TGTGCCAGCAGCTTTTACTTGAACACTGAAGCTTTCTTT.

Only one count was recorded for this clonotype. The CDR3 reads CASSRSGTRTPNEQFF. In nucleotides, the CDR3 is TGTGCCAGCAGCCGATCCGGGACTAGAACCCCCAATGAGCAGTTCTTC. The chain is built from TRBV3-1 and TRBJ2-1; 8 bases are a match to TRBD2. CDR3 length: 16 amino acids. The V segment lost 4 bases and the J segment 6 bases; nucleotides outside the gene matches: 11. Germline loops: CDR1 LGHDT, CDR2 YNNKEL (reference sequence).

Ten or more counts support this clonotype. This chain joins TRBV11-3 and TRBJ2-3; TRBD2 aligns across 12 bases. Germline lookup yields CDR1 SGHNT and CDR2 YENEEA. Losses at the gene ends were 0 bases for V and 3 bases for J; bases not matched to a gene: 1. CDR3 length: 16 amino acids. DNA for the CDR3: TGTGCCAGCAGCTTAGAACTAGCGGGAGGTACAGATACGCAGTATTTT. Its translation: CASSLELAGGTDTQYF.

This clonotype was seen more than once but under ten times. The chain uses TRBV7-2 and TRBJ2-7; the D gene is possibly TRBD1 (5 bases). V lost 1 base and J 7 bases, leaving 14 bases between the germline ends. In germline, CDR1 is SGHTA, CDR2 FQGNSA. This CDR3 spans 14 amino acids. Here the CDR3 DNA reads TGTGCCAGCAGCTTAGAACCAGGGCAGCGAGAGCAGTACTTC. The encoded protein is CASSLEPGQREQYF. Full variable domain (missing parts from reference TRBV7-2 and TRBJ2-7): GAGVSQSPSNKVTEKGKDVELRCDPISGHTALYWYRQSLGQGLEFLIYFQGNSAPDKSGLPSDRFSAERTGGSVSTLTIQRTQQEDSAVYLCASSLEPGQREQYFGPGTRLTVT.

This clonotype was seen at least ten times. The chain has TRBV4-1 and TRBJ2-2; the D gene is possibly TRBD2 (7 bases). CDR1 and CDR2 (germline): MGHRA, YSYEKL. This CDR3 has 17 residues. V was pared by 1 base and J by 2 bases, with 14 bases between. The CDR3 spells CASSQVQGGGNTGELFF. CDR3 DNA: TGCGCCAGCAGCCAAGTTCAGGGAGGGGGTAACACCGGGGAGCTGTTTTTT.